The subject of this entry is one T cell receptor (beta chain). The sample originates from a study of blood T cell repertoires in COVID-19. Using immunoSEQ multiplex PCR, the repertoire was profiled, and TCRdb retains in-frame clones only, with some absent. In the table there are approximately 490,000 clones, around nine tenths of which are singletons. The CDR3 spans 13 residues. Germline V lookup: CDR1 SNHLY, CDR2 FYNNEI. V shed 6 bases and J shed 8 bases, with 13 bases lying between them. The sequenced sample was PBMCs or T cells enriched from blood (not recorded which). This sequence was found in an older woman who had recovered from COVID-19. The rearrangement links TRBV2 to TRBJ2-2, with TRBD1 as a possible D gene (5 bases). CDR3 sequence: CASSARRTGELFF. For the CDR3, the DNA is TGTGCCAGCAGCGCCCGACGGACAGGGGAGCTGTTTTTT.